This T cell receptor beta chain appears in the sequencing data of a study of T-cell memory formation after mild COVID-19. Looking at the study overall: TCR clustering was largely donor specific.

TCR alpha and TCR beta cDNA libraries carrying sample barcodes and UMIs were produced by 5'RACE using constant-segment primers. TCRdb reanalysed the 5' RACE reads using MiXCR and keeps one entry per CDR3 protein. The sample includes 450,000 to 650,000 distinct CDR3 sequences, about a fifth of them seen just once. Whole-study results and caveats: Contracting CD4+ clones sat mainly in CM and EM; CD8+ in EMRA.

This clonotype was detected a few times. Antigen unknown. The sample comprised PBMCs or a T cell subset sorted from them (not recorded which). This clonotype originated in an adult woman who had mild COVID-19 (a few samples of this study predate the infection). Cell type and time point are not known.

CDR3 DNA: TGCGCCAGCAGCTTGTTAGTAGCCAATGAGCAGTTCTTC. Its translation is CASSLLVANEQFF. This rearrangement joins TRBV5-1 to TRBJ2-1; D uncertain. The V and J ends lost 1 base and 6 bases respectively, with 8 bases between them. This CDR3 has 13 amino acids. The germline V gene encodes CDR1 SGHRS and CDR2 YFSETQ. Full variable domain (missing parts from reference TRBV5-1 and TRBJ2-1): KAGVTQTPRYLIKTRGQQVTLSCSPISGHRSVSWYQQTPGQGLQFLFEYFSETQRNKGNFPGRFSGRQFSNSRSEMNVSTLELGDSALYLCASSLLVANEQFFGPGTRLTVL.